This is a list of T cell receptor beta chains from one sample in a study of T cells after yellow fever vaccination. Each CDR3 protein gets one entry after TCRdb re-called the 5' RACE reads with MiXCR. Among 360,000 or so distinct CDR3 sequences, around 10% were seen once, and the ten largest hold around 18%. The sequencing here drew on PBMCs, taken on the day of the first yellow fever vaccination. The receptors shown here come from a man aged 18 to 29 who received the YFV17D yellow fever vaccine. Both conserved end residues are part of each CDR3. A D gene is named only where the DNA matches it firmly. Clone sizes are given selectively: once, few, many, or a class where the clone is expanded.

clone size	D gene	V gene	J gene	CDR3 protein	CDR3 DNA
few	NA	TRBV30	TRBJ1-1	CAWSVLSTEAFF	TGTGCCTGGAGTGTACTCAGCACTGAAGCTTTCTTT
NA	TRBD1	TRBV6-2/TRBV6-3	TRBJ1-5	CASSHDRGGWSNQPQHF	TGTGCCAGCAGTCACGACAGGGGTGGATGGAGCAATCAGCCCCAGCATTTT
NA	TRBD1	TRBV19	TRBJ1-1	CASNDRGFKNTEAFF	TGTGCCAGTAACGACAGGGGTTTTAAGAACACTGAAGCTTTCTTT
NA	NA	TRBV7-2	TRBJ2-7	CASSLKGGSSRGEQYF	TGTGCCAGCAGCTTAAAGGGGGGTTCCTCCCGGGGCGAGCAGTACTTC
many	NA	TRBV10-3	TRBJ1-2	CAIRPGNYSHSYTF	TGTGCCATCAGGCCCGGGAATTATTCTCATAGCTACACCTTC
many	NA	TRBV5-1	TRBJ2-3	CASSLPPGTQYF	TGCGCCAGCAGCCTACCCCCAGGCACGCAGTATTTT
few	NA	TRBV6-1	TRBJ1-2	CASSLYQGLDGGYTF	TGTGCCAGCAGTCTTTACCAGGGGTTAGACGGGGGCTACACCTTC
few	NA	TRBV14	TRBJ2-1	CASSPFRGYNEQFF	TGTGCCAGCAGCCCCTTTCGGGGCTACAATGAGCAGTTCTTC
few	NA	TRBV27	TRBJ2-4	CATKTLGLTLAKNIQYF	TGTGCCACAAAAACCCTGGGCCTAACTCTAGCCAAAAACATTCAGTACTTC
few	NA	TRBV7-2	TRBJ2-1	CASSLEWGSYEQFF	TGTGCCAGCAGCTTAGAGTGGGGGAGCTATGAGCAGTTCTTC
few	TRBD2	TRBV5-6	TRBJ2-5	CASSRSGAQYF	TGTGCCAGCAGTCGTAGCGGGGCTCAGTACTTC
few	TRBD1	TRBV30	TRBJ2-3	CAWRNGQAWASVTDTQYF	TGTGCCTGGAGAAACGGACAGGCCTGGGCCTCCGTCACAGATACGCAGTATTTT
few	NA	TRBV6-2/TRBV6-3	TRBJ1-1	CASTNGITEAFF	TGTGCCAGCACCAACGGGATCACTGAAGCTTTCTTT
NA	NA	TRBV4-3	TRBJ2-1	CASSQSAIHEQFF	TGCGCCAGCAGCCAGTCAGCTATTCATGAGCAGTTCTTC
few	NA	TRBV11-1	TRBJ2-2	CASSFQTHLTTGELFF	TGTGCCAGCAGCTTCCAGACCCACCTCACCACCGGGGAGCTGTTTTTT
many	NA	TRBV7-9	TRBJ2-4	CASSLTGNDIQYF	TGTGCCAGCAGCTTAACAGGAAATGATATTCAGTACTTC
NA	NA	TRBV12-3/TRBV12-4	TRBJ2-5	CASSLGGVVRTQYF	TGTGCCAGCAGTTTAGGAGGAGTAGTCCGGACCCAGTACTTC
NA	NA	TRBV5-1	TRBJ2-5	CASSPGVLSTQYF	TGCGCCAGCAGCCCGGGGGTACTTTCGACCCAGTACTTC
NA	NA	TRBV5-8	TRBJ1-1	CASSLSGRRAAFF	TGTGCCAGCAGCTTGTCGGGCCGTAGGGCAGCTTTCTTT
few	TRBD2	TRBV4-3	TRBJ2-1	CASSQDPGGEREQFF	TGCGCCAGCAGCCAAGATCCCGGGGGGGAACGTGAGCAGTTCTTC
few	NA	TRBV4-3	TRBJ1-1	CASSQDLTGRANTEAFF	TGCGCCAGCAGCCAAGATTTAACAGGCAGGGCGAACACTGAAGCTTTCTTT
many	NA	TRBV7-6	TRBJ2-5	CASSLAYTSLETQYF	TGTGCCAGCAGCTTAGCTTACACTAGCCTGGAGACCCAGTACTTC
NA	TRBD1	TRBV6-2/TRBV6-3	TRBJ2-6	CASSHRDRLKGGANVLTF	TGTGCCAGCAGCCACCGGGACAGGCTTAAAGGTGGGGCCAACGTCCTGACTTTC
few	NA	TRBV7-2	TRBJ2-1	CASSYGAGNEQFF	TGTGCCAGCAGCTACGGGGCTGGCAATGAGCAGTTCTTC
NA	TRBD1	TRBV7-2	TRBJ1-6	CASSKQGMVNSPLPF	TGTGCCAGCAGCAAACAGGGGATGGTGAATTCACCCCTCCCCTTT